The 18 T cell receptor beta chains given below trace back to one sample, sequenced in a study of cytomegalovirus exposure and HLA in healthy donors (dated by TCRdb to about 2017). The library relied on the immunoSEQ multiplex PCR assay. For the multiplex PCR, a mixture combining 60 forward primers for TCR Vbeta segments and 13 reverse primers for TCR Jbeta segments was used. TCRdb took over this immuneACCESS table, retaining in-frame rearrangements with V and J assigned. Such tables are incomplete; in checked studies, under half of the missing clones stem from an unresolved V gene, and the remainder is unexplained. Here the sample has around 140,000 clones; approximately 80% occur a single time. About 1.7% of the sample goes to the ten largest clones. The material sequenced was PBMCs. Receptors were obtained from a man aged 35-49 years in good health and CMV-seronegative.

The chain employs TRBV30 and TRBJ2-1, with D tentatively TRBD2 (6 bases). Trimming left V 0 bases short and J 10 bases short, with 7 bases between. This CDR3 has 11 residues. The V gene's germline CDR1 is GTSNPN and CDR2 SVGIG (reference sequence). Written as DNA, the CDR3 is TGTGCCTGGAGTGTGGGAGGCGAGCAGTTCTTC. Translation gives CAWSVGGEQFF.

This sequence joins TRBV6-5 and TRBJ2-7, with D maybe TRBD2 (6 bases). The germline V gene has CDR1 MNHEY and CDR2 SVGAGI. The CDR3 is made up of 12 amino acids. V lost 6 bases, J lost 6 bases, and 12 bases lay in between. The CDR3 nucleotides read TGTGCCAGCAGGACTAGTGCACGCGAGCAGTACTTC. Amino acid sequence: CASRTSAREQYF.

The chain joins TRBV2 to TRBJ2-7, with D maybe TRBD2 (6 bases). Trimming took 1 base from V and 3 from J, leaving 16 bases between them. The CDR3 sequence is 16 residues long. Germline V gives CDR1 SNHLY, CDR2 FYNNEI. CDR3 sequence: CASSEGTTVRSYEQYF. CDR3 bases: TGTGCCAGCAGTGAAGGGACTACCGTCAGAAGCTACGAGCAGTACTTC.

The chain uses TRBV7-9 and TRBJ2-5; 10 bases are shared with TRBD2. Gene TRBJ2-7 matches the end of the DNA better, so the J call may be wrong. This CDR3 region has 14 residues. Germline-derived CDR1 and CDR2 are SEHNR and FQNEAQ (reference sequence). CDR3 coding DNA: TGTGCCAGCAGCAAACTAGCGGGAACTTACGAGCAGTACTTC. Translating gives CASSKLAGTYEQYF.

CDR3 sequence: CATSRGQGFEQYF. The DNA for the CDR3 is TGTGCCACCAGCAGAGGACAGGGCTTCGAGCAGTACTTC. This sequence joins TRBV15 and TRBJ2-7; 7 nucleotides align to TRBD1. Losses at the gene ends were 1 base for V and 6 bases for J; bases not matched to a gene: 3. Germline V gene lookup returns CDR1 LNHNV and CDR2 YYDKDF (reference sequence). The CDR3 is 13 amino acids. Based on the CDR3 plus reference TRBV15 and TRBJ2-7, the full variable domain is DAMVIQNPRYQVTQFGKPVTLSCSQTLNHNVMYWYQQKSSQAPKLLFHYYDKDFNNEADTPDNFQSRRPNTSFCFLDIRSPGLGDTAMYLCATSRGQGFEQYFGPGTRLTVT.

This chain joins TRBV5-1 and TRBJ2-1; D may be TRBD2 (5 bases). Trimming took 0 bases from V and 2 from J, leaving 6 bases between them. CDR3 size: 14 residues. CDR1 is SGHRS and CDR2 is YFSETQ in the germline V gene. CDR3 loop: CASSLELAYNEQFF. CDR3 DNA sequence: TGCGCCAGCAGCTTGGAACTAGCCTACAATGAGCAGTTCTTC.

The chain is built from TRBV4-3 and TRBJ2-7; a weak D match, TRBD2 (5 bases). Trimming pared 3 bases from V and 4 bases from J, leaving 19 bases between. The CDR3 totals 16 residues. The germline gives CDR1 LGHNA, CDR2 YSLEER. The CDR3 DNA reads TGCGCCAGCAGCCAGGGCCTCCAAGGAGGAAGGTACGAGCAGTACTTC. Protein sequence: CASSQGLQGGRYEQYF.

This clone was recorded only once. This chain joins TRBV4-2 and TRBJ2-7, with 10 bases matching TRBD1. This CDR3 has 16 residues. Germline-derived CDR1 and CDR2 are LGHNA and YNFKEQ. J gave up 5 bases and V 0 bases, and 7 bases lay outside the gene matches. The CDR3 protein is CASSQDEGQGLNEQYF. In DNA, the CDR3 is TGTGCCAGCAGCCAAGATGAGGGACAGGGGCTCAACGAGCAGTACTTC.

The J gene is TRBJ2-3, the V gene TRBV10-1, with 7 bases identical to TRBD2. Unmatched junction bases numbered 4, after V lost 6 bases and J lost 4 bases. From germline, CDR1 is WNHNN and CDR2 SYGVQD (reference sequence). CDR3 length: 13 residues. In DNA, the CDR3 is TGCGCCAGCAGACCCGGACTAGCAGATACGCAGTATTTT. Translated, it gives CASRPGLADTQYF.

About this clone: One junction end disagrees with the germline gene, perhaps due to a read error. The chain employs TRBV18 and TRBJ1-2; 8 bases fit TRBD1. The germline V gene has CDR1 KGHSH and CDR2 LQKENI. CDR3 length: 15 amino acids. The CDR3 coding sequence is TGTGCCAGCTCACCAGCGGGACAGGCCAACTATGACTACACCTTC. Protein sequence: CASSPAGQANYDYTF. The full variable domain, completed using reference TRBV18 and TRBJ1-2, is NAGVMQNPRHLVRRRGQEARLRCSPMKGHSHVYWYRQLPEEGLKFMVYLQKENIIDESGMPKERFSAEFPKEGPSILRIQQVVRGDSAAYFCASSPAGQANYDYTFGSGTRLTVV.

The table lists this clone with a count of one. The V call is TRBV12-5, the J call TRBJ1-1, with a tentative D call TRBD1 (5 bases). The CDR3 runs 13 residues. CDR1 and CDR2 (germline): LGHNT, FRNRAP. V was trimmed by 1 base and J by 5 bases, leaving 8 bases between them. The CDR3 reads CASGLDQGTEAFF. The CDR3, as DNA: TGTGCTAGTGGTTTGGACCAGGGAACTGAAGCTTTCTTT. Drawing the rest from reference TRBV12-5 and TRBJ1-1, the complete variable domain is DARVTQTPRHKVTEMGQEVTMRCQPILGHNTVFWYRQTMMQGLELLAYFRNRAPLDDSGMPKDRFSAEMPDATLATLKIQPSEPRDSAVYFCASGLDQGTEAFFGQGTRLTVV.

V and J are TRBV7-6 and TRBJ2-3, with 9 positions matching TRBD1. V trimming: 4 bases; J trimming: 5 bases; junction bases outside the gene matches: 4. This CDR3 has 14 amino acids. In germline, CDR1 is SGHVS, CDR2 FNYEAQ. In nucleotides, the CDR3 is TGTGCCAGCAGCTCGACAGGGGGTGGAGATACGCAGTATTTT. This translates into CASSSTGGGDTQYF.

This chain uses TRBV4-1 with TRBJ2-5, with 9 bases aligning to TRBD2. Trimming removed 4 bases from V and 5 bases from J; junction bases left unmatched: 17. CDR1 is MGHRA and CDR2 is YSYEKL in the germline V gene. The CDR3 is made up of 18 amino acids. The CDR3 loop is CASSRTGRVAGVVETQYF. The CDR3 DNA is TGCGCCAGCAGCCGAACCGGCCGAGTAGCGGGAGTTGTGGAGACCCAGTACTTC.

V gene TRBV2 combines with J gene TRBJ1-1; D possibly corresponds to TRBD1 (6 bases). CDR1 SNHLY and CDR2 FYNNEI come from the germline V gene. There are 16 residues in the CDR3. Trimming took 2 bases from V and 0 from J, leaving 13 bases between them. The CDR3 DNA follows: TGTGCCAGCAGTGAACCCCGACAGGACCTGAACACTGAAGCTTTCTTT. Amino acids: CASSEPRQDLNTEAFF.

Here the CDR3 DNA reads TGCGCCAGCAGTGACGCAGGGGGTTGCACAGATACGCAGTATTTT. Protein: CASSDAGGCTDTQYF. This chain connects TRBV10-1 to TRBJ2-3; 7 bases are a match to TRBD1. Germline CDR1 and CDR2: WNHNN and SYGVQD (reference sequence). The CDR3 is 15 amino acids. V lost 3 bases to trimming and J lost 1 base; unmatched junction nucleotides: 4.

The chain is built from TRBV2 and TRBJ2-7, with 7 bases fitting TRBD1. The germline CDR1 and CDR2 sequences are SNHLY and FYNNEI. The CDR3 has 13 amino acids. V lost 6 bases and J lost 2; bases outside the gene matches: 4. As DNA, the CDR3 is TGTGCCAGCAGCAAGGGACAGACCTACGAGCAGTACTTC. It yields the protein CASSKGQTYEQYF. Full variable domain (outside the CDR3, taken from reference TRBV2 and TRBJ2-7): EPEVTQTPSHQVTQMGQEVILRCVPISNHLYFYWYRQILGQKVEFLVSFYNNEISEKSEIFDDQFSVERPDGSNFTLKIRSTKLEDSAMYFCASSKGQTYEQYFGPGTRLTVT.

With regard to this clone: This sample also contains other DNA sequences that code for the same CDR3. For the CDR3, the DNA is TGTGCCAGCAGTTTTGGAGGCAATCAGCCCCAGCATTTT. Protein: CASSFGGNQPQHF. The chain couples TRBV27 to TRBJ1-5, with unresolved D. V lost 3 bases to trimming and J lost 2 bases, with 5 bases between them. The CDR3 covers 13 residues. From germline, CDR1 is MNHEY and CDR2 SMNVEV (reference sequence).

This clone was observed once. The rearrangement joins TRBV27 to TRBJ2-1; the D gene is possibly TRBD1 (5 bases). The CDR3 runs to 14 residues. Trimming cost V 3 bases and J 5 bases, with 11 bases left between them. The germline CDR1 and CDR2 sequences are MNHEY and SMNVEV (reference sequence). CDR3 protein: CASSFSTVDNEQFF. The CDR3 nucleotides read TGTGCCAGCAGTTTCTCGACAGTGGACAATGAGCAGTTCTTC.